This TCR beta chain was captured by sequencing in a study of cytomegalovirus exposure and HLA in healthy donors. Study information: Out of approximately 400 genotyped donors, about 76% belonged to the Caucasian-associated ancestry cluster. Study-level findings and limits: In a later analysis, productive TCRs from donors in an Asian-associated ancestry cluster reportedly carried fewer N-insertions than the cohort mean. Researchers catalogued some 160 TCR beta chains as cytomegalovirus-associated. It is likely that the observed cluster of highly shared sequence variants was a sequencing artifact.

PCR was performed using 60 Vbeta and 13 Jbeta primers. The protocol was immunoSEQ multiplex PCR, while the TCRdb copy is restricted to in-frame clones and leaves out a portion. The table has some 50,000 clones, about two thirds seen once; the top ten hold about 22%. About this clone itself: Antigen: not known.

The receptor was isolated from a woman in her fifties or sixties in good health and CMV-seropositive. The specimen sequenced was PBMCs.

The CDR3 bases are TGTGCCAGCAGCCAAACAGGATACGAGCAGTACTTC. It yields the protein CASSQTGYEQYF. V is TRBV7-6 and J is TRBJ2-7; the D gene is possibly TRBD1 (5 bases). The length of the CDR3 is 12 residues. Trimming shortened V by 5 bases and J by 4 bases, and 9 bases separated the two germline ends. Germline loops: CDR1 SGHVS, CDR2 FNYEAQ.